Included here is one TCR beta chain sequence, with context. Antigen: not known. Using immunoSEQ multiplex PCR, the repertoire was profiled, and TCRdb retains in-frame clones only, with some absent. This sample has 35,000 to 45,000 clones; more than 65% occur once, and the top ten carry around 3.5%. The sample belongs to a study of vaccination effects on CD4 cells after COVID-19. Germline-derived CDR1 and CDR2 are SGHNT and YENEEA. The ends were cut back, 1 base at V and 5 bases at J, with 8 bases in the middle. The CDR3 spans 13 residues. Subsequent to a culture period of about ten days, CD4+ T cells were isolated. It was between March and December 2020 that the person had a SARS-CoV-2 infection confirmed by PCR. All study participants received two doses of BNT162b2 or mRNA-1273 vaccine.

This TCR derives from a human donor who had a prior SARS-CoV-2 infection. The specimen was CD4+ T cells from PBMCs cultured without peptide, collected after COVID-19 vaccination. The chain combines TRBV11-3 with TRBJ1-1; no reliable D call. The CDR3 loop is CASSLVMGTEAFF. In DNA form, the CDR3 reads TGTGCCAGCAGCTTAGTTATGGGGACTGAAGCTTTCTTT.